Each of the 27 T cell receptor beta chains below was sequenced from the same sample in a study of cytomegalovirus exposure and HLA in healthy donors. PCR used 60 Vbeta primers and 13 Jbeta primers. The data were produced by immunoSEQ multiplex PCR, yet TCRdb's version contains in-frame clones alone and is incomplete. The sample has some 150,000 clones, 70% to 90% seen once. The sequencing input was PBMCs. These receptors were collected from a woman in her twenties or thirties in good health and CMV-seropositive.

This sequence joins TRBV4-1 and TRBJ1-1, with a tentative D call TRBD1 (5 bases). V was cut by 1 base and J by 1 base, with 10 bases left in between. The CDR3 is 15 residues long. The germline V gene encodes CDR1 MGHRA and CDR2 YSYEKL. As DNA, the CDR3 is TGCGCCAGCAGCCAAGTGCAGGGTAAGAACACTGAAGCTTTCTTT. This encodes CASSQVQGKNTEAFF.

This clone was seen just once. The chain joins TRBV7-9 to TRBJ1-2; tentatively, D is TRBD1 (6 bases). V was trimmed by 1 base and J by 1 base, leaving 16 bases between them. The CDR3 totals 17 residues. Germline lookup yields CDR1 SEHNR and CDR2 FQNEAQ (reference sequence). The CDR3 DNA follows: TGTGCCAGCAGCTTAGTGGGACAAACACGCCGTAACTATGGCTACACCTTC. It encodes CASSLVGQTRRNYGYTF.

Points on this clone: This likely traces to a read error, being one base from a far larger clone. The same CDR3 also results from other DNA sequences found in this sample. The DNA of the CDR3 is TGTGCCAGCAGCCCAGGACTAGGGGCAAACACCGGGGAGCTGTTTTTT. Its translation: CASSPGLGANTGELFF. V and J are TRBV7-2 and TRBJ2-2; 7 bases are shared with TRBD2. Germline values: CDR1 SGHTA, CDR2 FQGNSA. The V gene end was trimmed by 5 bases and the J gene end by 2 bases; junction bases not matched to a gene: 8. This CDR3 is built from 16 residues.

This rearrangement joins TRBV28 to TRBJ1-1; 10 positions agree with TRBD1. V gave up 5 bases and J gave up 0 bases; unmatched junction bases: 6. Per the germline V gene, CDR1 is MDHEN and CDR2 is SYDVKM. This CDR3 comprises 16 residues. CDR3 sequence reads: CASSPWTGGVNTEAFF. The CDR3 nucleotides are TGTGCCAGCAGTCCCTGGACAGGGGGGGTGAACACTGAAGCTTTCTTT.

The chain carries TRBV5-4 and TRBJ2-7; weak D call: TRBD2 (5 bases). The germline V gene encodes CDR1 SGHNT and CDR2 YYREEE (reference sequence). Trimming took 4 bases from V and 4 from J, leaving 21 bases between them. CDR3 length: 16 residues. The DNA of the CDR3 is TGTGCCAGCAGCAGGGAGTTCGGGTCGCGCACGTACGAGCAGTACTTC. It yields the protein CASSREFGSRTYEQYF.

The chain combines TRBV12-5 with TRBJ2-2, with D tentatively TRBD2 (7 bases). Deletions cut 6 bases from V and 4 bases from J, with 21 bases between. Germline CDR1 reads LGHNT; CDR2 reads FRNRAP. The CDR3 is 17 amino acids. CDR3 amino acids: CASGRRWGGQSTGELFF. For the CDR3, the DNA is TGTGCTAGTGGGAGAAGATGGGGGGGGCAGAGCACCGGGGAGCTGTTTTTT.

This chain connects TRBV4-1 to TRBJ2-7; TRBD1 aligns across 7 bases. This CDR3 has 15 residues. With 5 bases clipped from V and 1 base from J, the junction kept 8 bases outside the gene matches. Germline CDR1 reads MGHRA; CDR2 reads YSYEKL. This chain's CDR3 is CASSSQPTGSYEQYF. For the CDR3, the DNA is TGCGCCAGCAGCTCGCAGCCGACAGGGTCCTACGAGCAGTACTTC.

The rearrangement links TRBV5-4 to TRBJ2-3; 10 nucleotides align to TRBD2. CDR1 is SGHNT and CDR2 is YYREEE in the germline V gene (reference sequence). This CDR3 contains 17 residues. V shed 2 bases and J 0 bases; nucleotides not matched to a gene: 6. This CDR3 is CASSFRTSGLSTDTQYF. CDR3 DNA sequence: TGTGCCAGCAGCTTCCGGACTAGCGGTCTTAGCACAGATACGCAGTATTTT.

J is TRBJ2-5 and V is TRBV7-2; 10 nucleotides line up with TRBD2. Losses at the gene ends were 5 bases for V and 5 bases for J; bases not matched to a gene: 17. Per germline, CDR1 SGHTA and CDR2 FQGNSA. The CDR3 spans 18 residues. CDR3 loop: CASSLGLAGDNLWETQYF. The CDR3 DNA reads as TGTGCCAGCAGCCTGGGCCTAGCGGGGGACAATCTGTGGGAGACCCAGTACTTC. Variable domain in full (rest from reference TRBV7-2 and TRBJ2-5): GAGVSQSPSNKVTEKGKDVELRCDPISGHTALYWYRQSLGQGLEFLIYFQGNSAPDKSGLPSDRFSAERTGGSVSTLTIQRTQQEDSAVYLCASSLGLAGDNLWETQYFGPGTRLLVL.

This clone was seen more than once but under ten times. The chain carries TRBV7-2 and TRBJ1-2; TRBD1 matches at 7 bases. The V gene end was trimmed by 5 bases and the J gene end by 4 bases; junction bases not matched to a gene: 16. The V gene's germline CDR1 is SGHTA and CDR2 FQGNSA. CDR3 size: 17 residues. The CDR3 DNA reads TGTGCCAGCAGCCTACAATACCTCCCGACAGGGACCTATGGCTACACCTTC. Protein: CASSLQYLPTGTYGYTF. Supplemented by reference TRBV7-2 and TRBJ1-2, the full variable domain reads GAGVSQSPSNKVTEKGKDVELRCDPISGHTALYWYRQSLGQGLEFLIYFQGNSAPDKSGLPSDRFSAERTGGSVSTLTIQRTQQEDSAVYLCASSLQYLPTGTYGYTFGSGTRLTVV.

V and J are TRBV13 and TRBJ1-1; D possibly corresponds to TRBD1 (6 bases). CDR3 length: 14 residues. V was clipped by 6 bases and J by 1 base, with 12 bases between them. Per the germline V gene, CDR1 is PRHDT and CDR2 is FYEKMQ (reference sequence). DNA for the CDR3: TGTGCCAGCAGACAGGGTGGCTGGAACACTGAAGCTTTCTTT. Its protein product is CASRQGGWNTEAFF. The full variable domain, in which reference TRBV13 and TRBJ1-1 provide the parts outside the CDR3, is AAGVIQSPRHLIKEKRETATLKCYPIPRHDTVYWYQQGPGQDPQFLISFYEKMQSDKGSIPDRFSAQQFSDYHSELNMSSLELGDSALYFCASRQGGWNTEAFFGQGTRLTVV.

V usage is TRBV19 and J usage is TRBJ1-2; 10 bases are a match to TRBD1. Germline V gives CDR1 LNHDA, CDR2 SQIVND (reference sequence). The CDR3 has 12 amino acids. Trimming cost V 6 bases and J 7 bases; bases outside gene matches: 2. The CDR3 sequence: CASRTGGIGYTF. In nucleotides, the CDR3 is TGTGCCAGTAGGACAGGGGGCATTGGCTACACCTTC.

V gene TRBV2 combines with J gene TRBJ2-7; D is ambiguous. Germline assignment: CDR1 SNHLY and CDR2 FYNNEI. There are 12 residues in the CDR3. V was trimmed by 6 bases and J by 6 bases, leaving 12 bases between them. CDR3 DNA: TGTGCCAGCAGCCAGGAACTTGTCGAGCAGTACTTC. Amino acid sequence: CASSQELVEQYF.

This chain links TRBV28 with TRBJ2-5; TRBD1 matches at 11 bases. The germline CDR1 and CDR2 sequences are MDHEN and SYDVKM. Losses at the gene ends were 6 bases for V and 5 bases for J; bases not matched to a gene: 8. This CDR3 has 15 amino acids. The CDR3 DNA sequence: TGTGCCAGCAGCCGTAGGACAGGGGGCAGGGAGACCCAGTACTTC. This codes for CASSRRTGGRETQYF. Filled out from reference TRBV28 and TRBJ2-5, the complete variable domain reads DVKVTQSSRYLVKRTGEKVFLECVQDMDHENMFWYRQDPGLGLRLIYFSYDVKMKEKGDIPEGYSVSREKKERFSLILESASTNQTSMYLCASSRRTGGRETQYFGPGTRLLVL.

The chain is built from TRBV7-2 and TRBJ1-2; possible D gene TRBD1, 6 bases. CDR3 size: 14 residues. Trimming left V 4 bases short and J 1 base short, with 10 bases between. Looked up from germline, CDR1 is SGHTA and CDR2 is FQGNSA. Here the CDR3 reads CASSSGVFNYGYTF. CDR3 sequence (DNA): TGTGCCAGCAGCTCAGGGGTCTTTAACTATGGCTACACCTTC.

The rearrangement links TRBV2 to TRBJ2-3; TRBD1 might be the D (5 bases). The length of the CDR3 is 14 residues. Looked up from germline, CDR1 is SNHLY and CDR2 is FYNNEI. Between the trimmed V and J ends, which lost 10 bases and 2 bases, there was a span of 16 bases. This CDR3 is CATKRQNPTDTQYF. Here the CDR3 DNA reads TGTGCCACAAAAAGACAGAATCCCACAGATACGCAGTATTTT.

The rearrangement links TRBV2 to TRBJ1-4; no clear D gene. In germline, CDR1 is SNHLY, CDR2 FYNNEI. This CDR3 region has 11 residues. V lost 7 bases and J 8 bases, leaving 8 bases between the germline ends. CDR3 sequence (DNA): TGTGCCAGCACCGTTTCGGAAAAACTGTTTTTT. Its protein is CASTVSEKLFF.

The chain has TRBV5-1 and TRBJ1-2; D is undetermined. V lost 0 bases, J lost 7 bases, and 13 bases lay in between. Germline V gene data show CDR1 as SGHRS and CDR2 as YFSETQ. CDR3 size: 14 residues. The CDR3 DNA reads as TGCGCCAGCAGCTTGGACGGGGTATCGGGTGGCTACACCTTC. This codes for CASSLDGVSGGYTF. Combining the CDR3 with reference TRBV5-1 and TRBJ1-2 gives the whole variable domain KAGVTQTPRYLIKTRGQQVTLSCSPISGHRSVSWYQQTPGQGLQFLFEYFSETQRNKGNFPGRFSGRQFSNSRSEMNVSTLELGDSALYLCASSLDGVSGGYTFGSGTRLTVV.

This clone was observed a few times. V gene TRBV2 combines with J gene TRBJ2-2, with a tentative D call TRBD2 (5 bases). The CDR3 runs to 12 residues. Germline assignment: CDR1 SNHLY and CDR2 FYNNEI. V lost 4 bases to trimming and J lost 9 bases, with 9 bases between them. The chain's CDR3 is CASSARRRELFF. CDR3 coding DNA: TGTGCCAGCAGTGCTCGGAGGAGGGAGCTGTTTTTT.

The chain joins TRBV5-6 to TRBJ1-6, with D possibly TRBD1 on 5 matching bases. Trimming removed 0 bases from V and 10 bases from J, with 14 bases in between. Germline assignment: CDR1 SGHDT and CDR2 YYEEEE. This CDR3 is built from 15 residues. CDR3 nucleotides: TGTGCCAGCAGCTTGGGGCATAGGGGCAACTCACCCCTCCACTTT. Its protein is CASSLGHRGNSPLHF.

J is TRBJ1-1 and V is TRBV4-2; D perhaps matches TRBD1 (5 bases). The CDR3 runs to 14 residues. CDR1 and CDR2 (germline): LGHNA, YNFKEQ. Trimming took 1 base from V and 0 from J, leaving 6 bases between them. The CDR3 loop is CASSQGQLNTEAFF. Written as DNA, the CDR3 is TGTGCCAGCAGCCAAGGACAGTTGAACACTGAAGCTTTCTTT.

The genes are TRBV5-1 and TRBJ1-5; TRBD1 agrees at 8 bases. Germline loops: CDR1 SGHRS, CDR2 YFSETQ. V gave up 4 bases and J gave up 2 bases; unmatched junction bases: 2. This CDR3 is 14 amino acids long. The CDR3 spells CASSQTGGNQPQHF. Written as DNA, the CDR3 is TGCGCCAGCAGCCAGACAGGGGGCAATCAGCCCCAGCATTTT.

The chain carries TRBV5-1 and TRBJ2-5; tentative D call: TRBD2 (7 bases). Trimming removed 0 bases from V and 2 bases from J, with 17 bases in between. Per the germline V gene, CDR1 is SGHRS and CDR2 is YFSETQ. The CDR3 loop spans 17 amino acids. The CDR3 region is CASSLDGGAGEQETQYF. The CDR3 DNA reads as TGCGCCAGCAGCTTGGATGGGGGGGCAGGGGAACAAGAGACCCAGTACTTC.

CDR3 sequence reads: CASRSTNSGDTQYF. The CDR3 DNA sequence: TGTGCCAGCAGGTCTACCAATAGCGGGGATACGCAGTATTTT. The chain recombines TRBV28 with TRBJ2-3, with TRBD2 matching over 7 bases. The CDR3 runs 14 residues. Germline V gene lookup returns CDR1 MDHEN and CDR2 SYDVKM. V was clipped by 6 bases and J by 6 bases; unmatched bases: 9.

This CDR3 reads CAISGGLDLAEQYF. CDR3 in DNA: TGTGCCATCAGTGGGGGCCTTGACTTGGCCGAGCAGTACTTC. V is TRBV10-3 and J is TRBJ2-7, with D perhaps matching TRBD1 (5 bases). CDR1 is ENHRY and CDR2 is SYGVKD in the germline V gene. Trimming took off 4 bases at V and 6 bases at J, with 16 bases between the two ends. This CDR3 contains 14 residues.

V gene TRBV15 combines with J gene TRBJ1-2; 9 bases map to TRBD1. Trimming at V came to 5 bases and at J to 1 base, leaving 11 bases not matched to a gene. The germline V gene encodes CDR1 LNHNV and CDR2 YYDKDF (reference sequence). The CDR3 is 17 amino acids. The DNA of the CDR3 is TGTGCCACCAGCGACCCCCGGGGGACAGGGATTAACTATGGCTACACCTTC. Translation: CATSDPRGTGINYGYTF.

This chain connects TRBV5-1 to TRBJ2-1, with D maybe TRBD1 (5 bases). V shed 0 bases and J shed 9 bases, with 16 bases lying between them. Germline V CDR1 and CDR2: SGHRS, YFSETQ. The CDR3 consists of 15 residues. The CDR3 is CASSLGQGAISEQFF. CDR3 nucleotides: TGCGCCAGCAGCTTGGGTCAGGGTGCCATCAGTGAGCAGTTCTTC.